The next 31 T cell receptor beta chains were all read from a single sample in a study of blood T cell repertoires in COVID-19. TCRdb's copy holds only in-frame clones and misses some; the assay was immunoSEQ multiplex PCR. The table records 150,000 to 200,000 clones, almost 85% of them present only once. Sequenced sample: peripheral blood. These receptors were collected from a man aged 40-49 years who had recovered from COVID-19.

V gene TRBV5-1 combines with J gene TRBJ2-7, with D perhaps TRBD1 (6 bases). The CDR3 contains 18 residues. The V gene lost 2 bases and the J gene lost 2 bases, with 23 bases spanning the gap. Germline loops: CDR1 SGHRS, CDR2 YFSETQ. In nucleotides, the CDR3 is TGCGCCAGCAGCTTACAGGGTTCTCGTTCCGCACCTACCTACGAGCAGTACTTC. Protein: CASSLQGSRSAPTYEQYF.

This clone came up once. This chain links TRBV7-2 with TRBJ2-7; D is perhaps TRBD1 (6 bases). The CDR3 is made up of 15 amino acids. Trimming cost V 0 bases and J 4 bases, with 13 bases left between them. From germline, CDR1 is SGHTA and CDR2 FQGNSA. The CDR3 bases are TGTGCCAGCAGCTTAGCGGCAGGGGCCCCTTACGAGCAGTACTTC. It codes for CASSLAAGAPYEQYF.

On this clone: Other DNA sequences in this specimen translate into the identical CDR3. The chain joins TRBV7-2 to TRBJ2-1; D might be TRBD1 (5 bases). Germline assignment: CDR1 SGHTA and CDR2 FQGNSA. Deletions cut 2 bases from V and 0 bases from J, with 8 bases between. CDR3 length: 15 amino acids. DNA for the CDR3: TGTGCCAGCAGCTTACAGGGTAGCTCCTACAATGAGCAGTTCTTC. Translating it yields CASSLQGSSYNEQFF.

The chain carries TRBV6-6 and TRBJ2-3; D gene ambiguous. This CDR3 comprises 12 residues. Trimming cost V 7 bases and J 2 bases, with 7 bases left between them. From germline, CDR1 is MNHNY and CDR2 SVGAGI (reference sequence). DNA of the CDR3: TGTGCCAGCAACAAGTACACAGATACGCAGTATTTT. Protein sequence: CASNKYTDTQYF.

The chain has TRBV4-2 and TRBJ2-3; 7 bases fit TRBD2. CDR3 length: 14 amino acids. Germline loops: CDR1 LGHNA, CDR2 YNFKEQ. Germline trimming cut 4 bases from V and 5 bases from J; bases unmatched to any gene: 6. The CDR3 here is CASSRRLAVDTQYF. DNA for the CDR3: TGTGCCAGCAGCCGCCGACTAGCCGTAGATACGCAGTATTTT.

This chain links TRBV11-2 with TRBJ2-5; no clear D. V lost 3 bases to trimming and J lost 2 bases, with 7 bases between them. Germline V gives CDR1 SGHAT, CDR2 FQNNGV. CDR3 size: 13 residues. This chain's CDR3 is CASSLGRQETQYF. CDR3 sequence (DNA): TGTGCCAGCAGCTTGGGCAGACAAGAGACCCAGTACTTC.

The chain recombines TRBV6-2 or TRBV6-3 with TRBJ2-2; D remains unclear. CDR1 and CDR2 (germline): MNHEY, SVGEGT. Trimming took off 6 bases at V and 4 bases at J, with 27 bases between the two ends. This CDR3 comprises 19 residues. The CDR3 nucleotides read TGTGCCAGCAGCCCTACTGTTGTCTGGCGCAGCGTAGGCACCGGGGAGCTGTTTTTT. The encoded protein is CASSPTVVWRSVGTGELFF.

The table lists this clone with a count of one. The genes are TRBV19 and TRBJ1-1, with TRBD1 matching over 11 bases. V trimming: 5 bases; J trimming: 9 bases; junction bases outside the gene matches: 5. The CDR3 covers 13 residues. Germline CDR1 is LNHDA and CDR2 is SQIVND (reference sequence). CDR3 loop: CASSFGQGAQAFF. DNA of the CDR3: TGTGCCAGTAGTTTCGGACAGGGGGCTCAAGCTTTCTTT.

The V gene is TRBV7-9, the J gene TRBJ1-2; 10 bases are shared with TRBD1. The CDR3 extends over 13 amino acids. J was trimmed by 6 bases and V by 5 bases; bases with no gene match: 3. From germline, CDR1 is SEHNR and CDR2 FQNEAQ (reference sequence). This CDR3 is CASSRTGGDGYTF. CDR3 bases: TGTGCCAGCAGCCGGACAGGGGGAGATGGCTACACCTTC.

This clone was detected a few times. The chain has TRBV12-3 or TRBV12-4 and TRBJ2-7; 8 bases agree with TRBD2. Trimming removed 3 bases from V and 7 bases from J; junction bases left unmatched: 5. This CDR3 has 13 residues. In DNA form, the CDR3 reads TGTGCCAGCAGTTTCCGTCCGGGGGGGGAGCAGTACTTC. It translates to CASSFRPGGEQYF.

The V gene is TRBV28, the J gene TRBJ2-1; the D gene is possibly TRBD1 (7 bases). V gave up 8 bases and J gave up 10 bases, with 18 bases separating them. The CDR3 covers 13 residues. Per germline, CDR1 MDHEN and CDR2 SYDVKM. Here the CDR3 DNA reads TGTGCCAGCGGAGGGGGCGGGAATAGGGAGCAGTTCTTC. Protein: CASGGGGNREQFF.

The gene calls are TRBV7-9 and TRBJ2-3; D is perhaps TRBD2 (6 bases). V was shortened by 5 bases and J by 0 bases, with 12 bases between the two germline ends. There are 15 residues in the CDR3. Germline assignment: CDR1 SEHNR and CDR2 FQNEAQ (reference sequence). The CDR3 nucleotides are TGTGCCAGCAGCCGCTGGACTACTAGCACAGATACGCAGTATTTT. Its protein is CASSRWTTSTDTQYF.

This clone was counted a single time. The DNA of the CDR3 is TGCGCCAGCAGCCAAGACTGGGCAGGGGTAGGTGGCTACACCTTC. This gives the protein CASSQDWAGVGGYTF. The chain joins TRBV4-3 to TRBJ1-2, with D possibly being TRBD1 (6 bases). CDR1 is LGHNA and CDR2 is YSLEER in the germline V gene. Deletions cut 0 bases from V and 7 bases from J, with 15 bases between. The CDR3 length is 15 residues.

The gene calls are TRBV29-1 and TRBJ2-1; D remains ambiguous. CDR3 size: 13 residues. The V end was cut by 7 bases, the J end by 0 bases, with 10 bases between. Germline V gene lookup returns CDR1 SQVTM and CDR2 ANQGSEA. The CDR3 here is CSASESSYNEQFF. Written as DNA, the CDR3 is TGCAGCGCAAGCGAGAGCTCCTACAATGAGCAGTTCTTC.

This chain connects TRBV6-5 to TRBJ1-2; 7 bases line up with TRBD1. CDR3 length: 13 residues. CDR1 and CDR2 (germline): MNHEY, SVGAGI. The trim removed 6 bases at V and 4 bases at J, leaving 5 bases unmatched. In nucleotides, the CDR3 is TGTGCCAGCAGAGCGACAGGGACCTATGGCTACACCTTC. The encoded protein is CASRATGTYGYTF.

This chain links TRBV5-4 with TRBJ1-2; D call uncertain. The germline V gene encodes CDR1 SGHNT and CDR2 YYREEE (reference sequence). V lost 0 bases and J lost 12, with 12 bases in between. CDR3 length equals 12 residues. This CDR3 is CASSLAGRGNTF. DNA of the CDR3: TGTGCCAGCAGCTTGGCTGGCCGGGGAAACACCTTC.

The chain employs TRBV7-9 and TRBJ1-1; the D is unclear. The CDR3 consists of 14 residues. V gave up 1 base and J gave up 10 bases, with 16 bases separating them. The germline V gene has CDR1 SEHNR and CDR2 FQNEAQ (reference sequence). DNA for the CDR3: TGTGCCAGCAGCTTAGATGTTGTCGCGGCGGGAGCTTTCTTT. As protein: CASSLDVVAAGAFF.

This chain joins TRBV5-5 and TRBJ1-1; D is unclear. The germline CDR1 and CDR2 sequences are SGHKS and YYEKEE (reference sequence). The V and J ends lost 4 bases and 5 bases respectively, with 9 bases between them. The CDR3 is made up of 12 amino acids. Here the CDR3 reads CASSPRLTEAFF. The DNA for the CDR3 is TGTGCCAGCAGCCCAAGACTGACTGAAGCTTTCTTT.

J is TRBJ2-7 and V is TRBV20-1; 8 positions agree with TRBD2. There are 11 residues in the CDR3. CDR1 is DFQATT and CDR2 is SNEGSKA in the germline V gene (reference sequence). J lost 4 bases, V lost 8 bases, and 4 bases had no gene match. The CDR3 coding sequence is TGCAGTAGCGGGAGTGAATACGAGCAGTACTTC. Encoded protein: CSSGSEYEQYF.

V usage is TRBV30 and J usage is TRBJ1-1; possible D gene TRBD1, 6 bases. The V end was cut by 4 bases, the J end by 5 bases, with 8 bases between. In germline, CDR1 is GTSNPN, CDR2 SVGIG (reference sequence). The CDR3 extends over 11 amino acids. The CDR3 nucleotides are TGTGCCTGGACTCAGGGGACTGAAGCTTTCTTT. This sequence encodes CAWTQGTEAFF.

The rearrangement links TRBV6-5 to TRBJ2-1; TRBD2 aligns across 8 bases. With V trimmed by 0 bases and J by 3 bases, 4 bases remained unmatched. Germline lookup yields CDR1 MNHEY and CDR2 SVGAGI. The CDR3 covers 16 residues. This CDR3 is CASSYSSGTFYNEQFF. In nucleotides, the CDR3 is TGTGCCAGCAGTTACTCTAGCGGGACATTCTACAATGAGCAGTTCTTC.

The chain combines TRBV10-3 with TRBJ2-7, with a weak D call TRBD1 (5 bases). V gave up 4 bases and J gave up 2 bases, with 33 bases separating them. Germline CDR1 and CDR2: ENHRY and SYGVKD. This CDR3 has 21 residues. The CDR3 DNA sequence: TGTGCCATCAGTGCGTTAGGTGAACTTCCGAACCAGGGCCGTAGCACCTACGAGCAGTACTTC. It is translated as CAISALGELPNQGRSTYEQYF.

The chain links TRBV5-4 to TRBJ2-1; tentatively, D is TRBD2 (5 bases). In germline, CDR1 is SGHNT, CDR2 YYREEE (reference sequence). V lost 7 bases to trimming and J lost 3 bases, with 14 bases between them. The CDR3 contains 14 residues. CDR3 region: CASLPDGLYNEQFF. The DNA of the CDR3 is TGTGCCAGCTTACCCGACGGACTCTACAATGAGCAGTTCTTC.

The CDR3 loop reads CASSVFSGEGETQYF. Written as DNA, the CDR3 is TGTGCCAGCAGCGTCTTCAGCGGGGAGGGGGAGACCCAGTACTTC. The chain couples TRBV5-6 to TRBJ2-5; 7 positions match TRBD2. Losses at the gene ends were 4 bases for V and 5 bases for J; bases not matched to a gene: 11. Germline lookup yields CDR1 SGHDT and CDR2 YYEEEE. CDR3 length: 15 amino acids.

CDR3: CASAQRTGVRTDTQYF. CDR3 sequence (DNA): TGTGCCAGCGCCCAACGGACAGGGGTGAGGACAGATACGCAGTATTTT. The chain couples TRBV5-4 to TRBJ2-3; TRBD1 matches 9 bases. From germline, CDR1 is SGHNT and CDR2 YYREEE (reference sequence). J was trimmed by 3 bases and V by 7 bases; bases with no gene match: 12. This CDR3 contains 16 residues.

The chain carries TRBV12-5 and TRBJ2-2; 9 bases map to TRBD1. After removal of 6 bases from V and 2 bases from J, the junction contained 7 bases not matched to a gene. There are 16 residues in the CDR3. Germline V gene sequence: CDR1 LGHNT, CDR2 FRNRAP. CDR3 sequence reads: CASGQGDRVNTGELFF. The CDR3 bases are TGTGCTAGTGGCCAAGGGGACAGGGTAAACACCGGGGAGCTGTTTTTT. The full variable domain, rest sourced from reference TRBV12-5 and TRBJ2-2, is DARVTQTPRHKVTEMGQEVTMRCQPILGHNTVFWYRQTMMQGLELLAYFRNRAPLDDSGMPKDRFSAEMPDATLATLKIQPSEPRDSAVYFCASGQGDRVNTGELFFGEGSRLTVL.

The chain employs TRBV15 and TRBJ2-5; D is uncertain. The CDR3 covers 16 residues. The germline V gene has CDR1 LNHNV and CDR2 YYDKDF (reference sequence). The ends were cut back, 0 bases at V and 1 base at J, with 12 bases in the middle. The DNA for the CDR3 is TGTGCCACCAGCAGAGATTCCGGTGGGCCCCAAGAGACCCAGTACTTC. Translation: CATSRDSGGPQETQYF.

The rearrangement links TRBV7-9 to TRBJ2-7, with D maybe TRBD1 (5 bases). The length of the CDR3 is 15 residues. V dropped 3 bases and J dropped 3 bases, with 15 bases sitting between them. Looked up from germline, CDR1 is SEHNR and CDR2 is FQNEAQ (reference sequence). DNA for the CDR3: TGTGCCAGCAGCTTGGCTTCAGGGCCTCGCTACGAGCAGTACTTC. This encodes CASSLASGPRYEQYF.

The J gene is TRBJ2-3, the V gene TRBV4-3; tentatively, D is TRBD1 (6 bases). Trimming pared 0 bases from V and 1 base from J, leaving 14 bases between. The CDR3 contains 17 residues. Germline CDR1 and CDR2: LGHNA and YSLEER. This CDR3 is CASSQDRGTTRTDTQYF. For the CDR3, the DNA is TGCGCCAGCAGCCAAGATAGGGGGACAACCCGCACAGATACGCAGTATTTT.

The V and J genes are TRBV11-2 and TRBJ1-2; D is ambiguous. V was trimmed by 5 bases and J by 8 bases, leaving 21 bases between them. Germline V gene lookup returns CDR1 SGHAT and CDR2 FQNNGV. The CDR3 loop spans 15 amino acids. CDR3 sequence reads: CASSPGPSSTGGYTF. The CDR3 nucleotides are TGTGCCAGCAGCCCGGGCCCTTCATCTACGGGGGGCTACACCTTC.

The gene calls are TRBV20-1 and TRBJ1-2, with 7 bases identical to TRBD1. In germline, CDR1 is DFQATT, CDR2 SNEGSKA (reference sequence). The CDR3 length is 10 residues. Trimming removed 6 bases from V and 6 bases from J; junction bases left unmatched: 1. The CDR3 reads CSADRDGYTF. CDR3 bases: TGCAGTGCCGACAGGGATGGCTACACCTTC.